A single T cell receptor beta chain is shown here with its context. Its specificity is unknown. The CDR3 is 13 residues long. The germline CDR1 and CDR2 sequences are MDHEN and SYDVKM. V shed 5 bases and J shed 8 bases, with 15 bases lying between them. Data came from immunoSEQ multiplex PCR; TCRdb stores just in-frame clones and leaves some out. The sample lists some 10,000 clones; 75% to 90% were seen once. The record originates from a study of somatic mutations in cytotoxic T cells in rheumatoid arthritis. General study findings and limits: Within 8 of 65 patients, the single biggest CD8+ clone made up more than 20% of CD8+ cells. Measurement of CD8+ T-cell clonality revealed no significant difference between rheumatoid arthritis patients and age-matched healthy controls.

Material: CD4+ T cells sorted from blood. The TCR originated in a woman younger than 30 with rheumatoid arthritis. This chain uses TRBV28 with TRBJ1-2, with a possible D match to TRBD1 (6 bases). CDR3 in DNA: TGTGCCAGCAGTGTCGCCAGGGGTGGCGGCTACACCTTC. Translating it yields CASSVARGGGYTF.